These 15 T cell receptor beta chains came from one sample sequenced in a study of post-analysis software for immune sequencing data. Study findings and constraints: With TRBV5-6, TRBV5-1 and TRBV20-1 included, about five TRBV segments were more frequent in patients than in controls.

The TCR beta cDNA libraries contained unique molecular identifiers. TCRdb re-derived calls from the PCR reads in MiXCR, one entry per CDR3 protein. The sample yields about 820,000 distinct CDR3 sequences, roughly half seen once. No cognate antigen is known for these TCRs. Sequencing was carried out using blood. These receptors were taken from a girl between 5 and 17 years old with multiple sclerosis.

As regards this clonotype: At one end the junction does not follow the germline gene, possibly because of a read error. V and J are TRBV4-1 and TRBJ2-1; 9 bases are shared with TRBD2. Per the germline V gene, CDR1 is MGHRA and CDR2 is YSYEKL. The CDR3 loop spans 16 amino acids. CDR3 DNA: TGCGCCAGCAGCCAATCGACTAGCGGCGGATACAATGAGCAGGTCTTC. Encoded protein: CASSQSTSGGYNEQVF.

The V call is TRBV10-3, the J call TRBJ2-7, with 11 bases aligning to TRBD1. The J call could be wrong; TRBJ2-5 is a better fit for the DNA end. From germline, CDR1 is ENHRY and CDR2 SYGVKD. This CDR3 contains 13 residues. This CDR3 is CAISDGQGATQYF. The CDR3 DNA reads as TGTGCCATCAGTGACGGACAGGGGGCGACCCAGTACTTC.

The rearrangement uses TRBV12-3 or TRBV12-4 and TRBJ1-2; D perhaps matches TRBD1 (6 bases). This CDR3 region has 16 residues. Trimming took 6 bases from V and 2 from J, leaving 19 bases between them. The DNA of the CDR3 is TGTGCCAGCAGAGCCACCCTACGGGACAAGAACTATGGCTACACCTTC. Protein sequence: CASRATLRDKNYGYTF.

V is TRBV29-1 and J is TRBJ2-1, with 7 bases identical to TRBD2. Trimming at V came to 6 bases and at J to 3 bases, leaving 11 bases not matched to a gene. Germline-derived CDR1 and CDR2 are SQVTM and ANQGSEA. CDR3 length: 15 amino acids. The CDR3 DNA follows: TGCAGCGTGACCCCTAGCGGAAAGGACTACAATGAGCAGTTCTTC. Translated: CSVTPSGKDYNEQFF.

CDR3 amino acids: CASSHGHAEDYGYTF. The CDR3 region has the DNA TGTGCCAGCAGTCACGGACATGCGGAGGACTATGGCTACACCTTC. V gene TRBV7-3 combines with J gene TRBJ1-2, with D possibly TRBD1 on 5 matching bases. V was clipped by 6 bases and J by 3 bases, with 17 bases between them. The germline gives CDR1 SGHTA, CDR2 FQGTGA. This CDR3 has 15 amino acids. Using reference TRBV7-3 and TRBJ1-2 for the parts outside the CDR3, the full variable domain is GAGVSQTPSNKVTEKGKYVELRCDPISGHTALYWYRQSLGQGPEFLIYFQGTGAADDSGLPNDRFFAVRPEGSVSTLKIQRTERGDSAVYLCASSHGHAEDYGYTFGSGTRLTVV.

The V and J genes are TRBV4-1 and TRBJ2-1; tentatively, D is TRBD2 (6 bases). The ends were cut back, 7 bases at V and 10 bases at J, with 11 bases in the middle. Per germline, CDR1 MGHRA and CDR2 YSYEKL. CDR3 size: 11 residues. CDR3 nucleotide sequence: TGCGCCAGCATGGAGGGCCCCGAGCAGTTCTTC. This codes for CASMEGPEQFF.

In its sample, this clonotype was seen once. V usage is TRBV5-1 and J usage is TRBJ1-2; no reliable D call. Germline lookup yields CDR1 SGHRS and CDR2 YFSETQ. Trimming removed 0 bases at V and 4 bases at J, with 10 bases between. This CDR3 contains 14 residues. The CDR3 here is CASSLGRTGYGYTF. CDR3 nucleotides: TGCGCCAGCAGCTTGGGGAGAACTGGCTATGGCTACACCTTC.

The rearrangement uses TRBV27 and TRBJ2-7; 7 nucleotides match TRBD1. The CDR3 covers 14 residues. V was pared by 8 bases and J by 2 bases, with 9 bases of the junction left unmatched. Germline V gene sequence: CDR1 MNHEY, CDR2 SMNVEV (reference sequence). The DNA for the CDR3 is TGTGCCAGCCAAACAGGGGTCCCCACCTACGAGCAGTACTTC. It yields the protein CASQTGVPTYEQYF.

CDR3 loop: CSARETGVGYEQYF. The CDR3 DNA is TGCAGTGCTAGAGAGACGGGAGTCGGCTACGAGCAGTACTTC. The V and J genes are TRBV20-1 and TRBJ2-7; D might be TRBD2 (6 bases). There are 14 residues in the CDR3. V lost 0 bases and J lost 3, with 12 bases in between. In germline, CDR1 is DFQATT, CDR2 SNEGSKA (reference sequence).

V is TRBV5-1 and J is TRBJ2-4, with TRBD2 identical over 8 bases. The end of the DNA aligns better with TRBJ2-7, so the J call may be wrong. This CDR3 contains 15 residues. CDR1 is SGHRS, CDR2 YFSETQ, per germline. CDR3 in DNA: TGCGCCAGCAGCTTTACTAGCGGACCCTCGTACGAGCAGTACTTC. It specifies CASSFTSGPSYEQYF.

As regards this clonotype: One junction end does not reproduce the germline sequence, and a read error may be involved. The rearrangement uses TRBV12-3 or TRBV12-4 and TRBJ2-7; no definite D call. CDR3 length: 16 residues. The CDR3: CASSLEDRISSYVQYF. CDR3 bases: TGTGCCAGCAGTTTAGAGGACCGAATAAGCTCCTACGTGCAGTACTTC.

This rearrangement joins TRBV5-6 to TRBJ2-7; D ambiguous. The CDR3 has 12 residues. Deletions cut 1 base from V and 5 bases from J, with 7 bases between. Germline V gives CDR1 SGHDT, CDR2 YYEEEE. The CDR3 region is CASSLTTNEQYF. The CDR3 DNA follows: TGTGCCAGCAGCTTGACTACGAACGAGCAGTACTTC.

The genes are TRBV7-2 and TRBJ2-5; D unclear. CDR3 length: 13 amino acids. V was trimmed by 1 base and J by 5 bases, leaving 8 bases between them. Per germline, CDR1 SGHTA and CDR2 FQGNSA. Written as DNA, the CDR3 is TGTGCCAGCAGCTTAGTCCGCCGGGAGACCCAGTACTTC. Encoded protein: CASSLVRRETQYF.

This clonotype was observed a handful of times. The chain links TRBV6-5 to TRBJ1-2; possible D gene TRBD1, 5 bases. This CDR3 region has 14 residues. CDR1 and CDR2 (germline): MNHEY, SVGAGI. With 5 bases removed from V and 0 bases from J, the gap between germline ends came to 10 bases. CDR3 protein: CASSTETANYGYTF. CDR3 nucleotides: TGTGCCAGCAGTACCGAGACAGCTAACTATGGCTACACCTTC.

The chain couples TRBV7-2 to TRBJ2-7, with 9 bases matching TRBD2. Germline-derived CDR1 and CDR2 are SGHTA and FQGNSA. V shed 6 bases, J shed 0 bases, and the junction held 3 bases outside the gene matches. The CDR3 is 14 residues long. This chain's CDR3 is CASRISGGSYEQYF. The DNA of the CDR3 is TGTGCCAGCAGAATTAGCGGGGGCTCCTACGAGCAGTACTTC. The full variable domain, in which reference TRBV7-2 and TRBJ2-7 provide the parts outside the CDR3, is GAGVSQSPSNKVTEKGKDVELRCDPISGHTALYWYRQSLGQGLEFLIYFQGNSAPDKSGLPSDRFSAERTGGSVSTLTIQRTQQEDSAVYLCASRISGGSYEQYFGPGTRLTVT.